This T cell receptor beta chain was obtained from a study of cytomegalovirus exposure and HLA in healthy donors. Study findings and constraints: A previous analysis found most TCR beta V segments productive roughly 90% or roughly 30% of the time. TCR beta sequences reportedly predicted most subjects' HLA-A and HLA-B alleles accurately. The authors assumed roughly uniform sequencing depth across donors for presence/absence analyses.

V dropped 0 bases and J dropped 0 bases, with 6 bases sitting between them. CDR1 and CDR2 (germline): SEHNR, FQNEAQ (reference sequence). The CDR3 has 15 amino acids. About this clone itself: The antigen is unknown.

The primer mix had 60 Vbeta and 13 Jbeta primers. The protocol was immunoSEQ multiplex PCR, while the TCRdb copy is restricted to in-frame clones and leaves out a portion. The sample lists under 200,000 clones; 75% were seen once. This TCR derives from a middle-aged woman in good health and CMV-seropositive. The chain links TRBV7-9 to TRBJ1-3; D remains unclear. Material for sequencing was PBMCs. As DNA, the CDR3 is TGTGCCAGCAGCTTAGCGGCAGGCTCTGGAAACACCATATATTTT. Translated, it gives CASSLAAGSGNTIYF.